In this sample, the clone carrying this T cell receptor beta chain turned up once. Germline V gene data show CDR1 as GTSNPN and CDR2 as SVGIG (reference sequence). This CDR3 spans 14 amino acids. With 2 bases clipped from V and 0 bases from J, the junction kept 1 base outside the gene matches. The data derive from a study of T cells after somatic rescue of genetic block. Assay: immunoSEQ multiplex PCR; the TCRdb copy retains only in-frame clones and omits some. The table records 45,000 to 70,000 clones, roughly 96% of them present only once. Sequencing was performed on peripheral blood mononuclear cells (PBMCs). This chain uses TRBV30 with TRBJ1-3; 7 bases match TRBD1. This TCR was sampled from a child under two years old. For the CDR3, the DNA is TGTGCCTGGAGTCGGGACAGCTCTGGAAACACCATATATTTT. This sequence encodes CAWSRDSSGNTIYF.